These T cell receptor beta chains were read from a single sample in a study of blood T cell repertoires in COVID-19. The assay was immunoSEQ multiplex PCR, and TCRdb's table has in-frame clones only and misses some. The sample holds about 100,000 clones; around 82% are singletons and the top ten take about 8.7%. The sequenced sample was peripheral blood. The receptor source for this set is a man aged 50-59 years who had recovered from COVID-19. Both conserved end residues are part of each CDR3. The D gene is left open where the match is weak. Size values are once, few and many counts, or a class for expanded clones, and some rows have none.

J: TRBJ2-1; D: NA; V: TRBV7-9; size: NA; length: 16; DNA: TGTGCCAGCAGTTTTTACTCCGGGTCCGAGGGCAATGAGCAGTTCTTC; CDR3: CASSFYSGSEGNEQFF
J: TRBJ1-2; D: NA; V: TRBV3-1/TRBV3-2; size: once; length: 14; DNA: TGTGCCAGCAGCCGAACGGGGGGGCCAGGTGGCTACACCTTC; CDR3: CASSRTGGPGGYTF
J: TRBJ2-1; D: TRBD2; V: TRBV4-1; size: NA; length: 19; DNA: TGCGCCAGCAGCCAGAGGGGACTAGCGGGGGTCAGCTCCTACAATGAGCAGTTCTTC; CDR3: CASSQRGLAGVSSYNEQFF
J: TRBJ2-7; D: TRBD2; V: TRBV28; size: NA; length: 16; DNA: TGTGCCAGCAGTTCCGCCGGACTAGCGGGCGTCTACGAGCAGTACTTC; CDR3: CASSSAGLAGVYEQYF
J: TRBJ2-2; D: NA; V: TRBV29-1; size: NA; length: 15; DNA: TGCAGCGCTAGTCAACAGGGATATAGTACCGGGGAGCTGTTTTTT; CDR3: CSASQQGYSTGELFF
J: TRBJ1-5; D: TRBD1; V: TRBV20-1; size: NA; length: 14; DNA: TGCAGTGCTCGTGGGACAGGGGAAAAACAGCCCCAGCATTTT; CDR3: CSARGTGEKQPQHF
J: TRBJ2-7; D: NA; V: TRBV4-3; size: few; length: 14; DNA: TGCGCCAGCAGCCAAGATCTCTACTCCTACGAGCAGTACTTC; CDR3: CASSQDLYSYEQYF
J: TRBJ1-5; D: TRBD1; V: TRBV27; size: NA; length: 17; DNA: TGTGCCAGCAGTTCCCAGTCCGAAGGACAGGAGAATCAGCCCCAGCATTTT; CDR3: CASSSQSEGQENQPQHF
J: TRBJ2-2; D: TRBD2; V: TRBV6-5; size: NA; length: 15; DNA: TGTGCCAGCAGGGCGGGGGGGCCCCAAACCGGGGAGCTGTTTTTT; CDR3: CASRAGGPQTGELFF
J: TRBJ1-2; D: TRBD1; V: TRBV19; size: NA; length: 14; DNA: TGTGCCAGTATCCCGACAGGGGCGAGTTATGGCTACACCTTC; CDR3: CASIPTGASYGYTF
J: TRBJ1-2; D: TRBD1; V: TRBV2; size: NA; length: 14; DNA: TGTGCCAGCAGTGAAAGGGGGCCCAACTATGGCTACACCTTC; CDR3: CASSERGPNYGYTF
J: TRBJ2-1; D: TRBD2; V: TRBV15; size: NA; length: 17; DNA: TGTGCCACCAGCAGAGAACTAGCGGGAAACGGCTACAATGAGCAGTTCTTC; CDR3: CATSRELAGNGYNEQFF
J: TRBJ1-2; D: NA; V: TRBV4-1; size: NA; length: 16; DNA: TGCGCCAGCAGCCAAGATATCGGCCGCCAGGACTATGGCTACACCTTC; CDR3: CASSQDIGRQDYGYTF
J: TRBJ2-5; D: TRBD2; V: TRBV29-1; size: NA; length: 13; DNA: TGCAGCGCTAGCGGGGGGCCCCAAGAGACCCAGTACTTC; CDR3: CSASGGPQETQYF
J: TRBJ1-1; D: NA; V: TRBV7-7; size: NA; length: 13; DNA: TGTGCTAGCAGTGTAGATTCGAACACTGAAGCTTTCTTT; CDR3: CASSVDSNTEAFF
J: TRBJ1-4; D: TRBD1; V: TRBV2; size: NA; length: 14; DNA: TGTGCCAGCAATGTGGACAGGTACCAGGAAAAACTGTTTTTT; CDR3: CASNVDRYQEKLFF
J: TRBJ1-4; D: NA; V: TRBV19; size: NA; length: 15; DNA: TGTGCCAGTAGTCAGTACAGTGCGACTAATGAAAAACTGTTTTTT; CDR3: CASSQYSATNEKLFF
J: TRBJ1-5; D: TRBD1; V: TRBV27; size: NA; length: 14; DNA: TGTGCCAGCAGTCCAGGGGGCCCAGGTCAGCCCCAGCATTTT; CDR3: CASSPGGPGQPQHF
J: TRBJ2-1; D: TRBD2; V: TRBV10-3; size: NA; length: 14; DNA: TGTGCCATCAGTAGCGGGAGTATGTACAATGAGCAGTTCTTC; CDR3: CAISSGSMYNEQFF
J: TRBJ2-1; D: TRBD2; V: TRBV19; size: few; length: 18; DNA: TGTGCCAGTAGTACCCAATCCCTCCTAGCGGGGTCCTACAATGAGCAGTTCTTC; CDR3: CASSTQSLLAGSYNEQFF
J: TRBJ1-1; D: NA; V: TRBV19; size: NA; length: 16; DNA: TGTGCCAGTAGTATAGGTATTAGGGGATGGAACACTGAAGCTTTCTTT; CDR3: CASSIGIRGWNTEAFF
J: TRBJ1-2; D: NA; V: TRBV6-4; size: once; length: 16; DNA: TGTGCCAGCAGTGACTCAGGGGGGGGAACTAACTATGGCTACACCTTC; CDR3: CASSDSGGGTNYGYTF
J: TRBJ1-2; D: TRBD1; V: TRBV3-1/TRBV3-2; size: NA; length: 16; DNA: TGTGCCAGCAGCCGCGGACAGGGGGCGCTTAACTATGGCTACACCTTC; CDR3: CASSRGQGALNYGYTF
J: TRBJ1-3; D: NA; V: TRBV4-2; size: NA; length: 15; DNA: TGTGCCAGCAGCCAATCCGGGTCCATAGGAAACACCATATATTTT; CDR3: CASSQSGSIGNTIYF
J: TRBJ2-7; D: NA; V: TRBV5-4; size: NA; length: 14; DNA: TGTGCCAGCAGCTTGGATCCGGGTTCCAACGAGCAGTACTTC; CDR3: CASSLDPGSNEQYF
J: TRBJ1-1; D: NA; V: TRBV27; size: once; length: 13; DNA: TGTGCCAGCAGACCGATACAGAACACTGAAGCTTTCTTT; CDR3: CASRPIQNTEAFF
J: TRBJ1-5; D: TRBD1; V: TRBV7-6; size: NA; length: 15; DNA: TGTGCCAGCAGTCAAGACAGGGGATGGGCTCAGCCCCAGCATTTT; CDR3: CASSQDRGWAQPQHF
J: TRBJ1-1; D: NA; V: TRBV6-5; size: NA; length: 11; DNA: TGTGCCAGCAAGAACAGTTATGAAGCTTTCTTT; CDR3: CASKNSYEAFF
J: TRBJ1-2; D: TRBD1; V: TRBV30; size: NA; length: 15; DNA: TGTGCCTGGAGTAGGGAAGGGACAGACCGCTATGGCTACACCTTC; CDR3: CAWSREGTDRYGYTF
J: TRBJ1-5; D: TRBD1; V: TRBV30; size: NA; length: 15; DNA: TGTGCCTGGAGTGGTAACGGACAGGGCAATCAGCCCCAGCATTTT; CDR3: CAWSGNGQGNQPQHF
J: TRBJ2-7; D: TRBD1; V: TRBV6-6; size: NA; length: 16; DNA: TGTGCCAGCATCGAAAACAGGGGCCTACTTTACCACGAGCAGTACTTC; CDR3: CASIENRGLLYHEQYF
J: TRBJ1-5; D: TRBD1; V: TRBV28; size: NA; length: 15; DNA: TGTGCCAGCAGCCCCCTAGGGACAGACAATCAGCCCCAGCATTTT; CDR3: CASSPLGTDNQPQHF
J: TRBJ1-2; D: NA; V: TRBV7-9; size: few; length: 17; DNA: TGTGCCAGCAGCCCAATTGTTGTGGGCAGAAGCAACTATGGCTACACCTTC; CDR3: CASSPIVVGRSNYGYTF
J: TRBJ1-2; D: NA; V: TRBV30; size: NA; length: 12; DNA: TGTGCCTGGAGTCCAACAGGGAATGGCTACACCTTC; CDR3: CAWSPTGNGYTF
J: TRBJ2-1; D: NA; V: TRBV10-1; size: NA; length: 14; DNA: TGCGCCAGCAGTGAGTCTCCGGGTTACGATGAGCAGTTCTTC; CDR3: CASSESPGYDEQFF
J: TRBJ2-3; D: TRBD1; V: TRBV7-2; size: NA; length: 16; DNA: TGTGCCAGCAGCTTAGGCCTCGAGGGGGCGGGAGATACGCAGTATTTT; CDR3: CASSLGLEGAGDTQYF
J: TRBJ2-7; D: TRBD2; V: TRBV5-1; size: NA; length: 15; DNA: TGCGCCAGCACCCCAAGTCCGGCGGGGGGCTACGAGCAGTACTTC; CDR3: CASTPSPAGGYEQYF
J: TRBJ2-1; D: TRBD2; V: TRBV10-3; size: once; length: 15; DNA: TGTGCCATCAGTGAGGGTCTAGCGGGAGTAACTGAGCAGTTCTTC; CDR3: CAISEGLAGVTEQFF
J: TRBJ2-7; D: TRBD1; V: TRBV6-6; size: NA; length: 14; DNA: TGTGCCAGCAGTATAGGACAGGGGGCGGGGGAGCAGTACTTC; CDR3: CASSIGQGAGEQYF
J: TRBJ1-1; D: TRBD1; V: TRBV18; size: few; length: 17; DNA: TGTGCCAGCTCACGAGTGGGGCCAGGGGGCGCGGAGACTGAAGCTTTCTTT; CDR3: CASSRVGPGGAETEAFF
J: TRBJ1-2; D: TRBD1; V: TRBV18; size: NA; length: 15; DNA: TGTGCCAGCTCACCTATGGACAGGGCGGTCTATGGCTACACCTTC; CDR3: CASSPMDRAVYGYTF
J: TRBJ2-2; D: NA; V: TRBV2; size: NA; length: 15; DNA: TGTGCCAGCAGGGTGGGACTGGGGAACACCGGGGAGCTGTTTTTT; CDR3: CASRVGLGNTGELFF